The T cell receptor (beta chain) described here comes from a study of CD8 T cells in ankylosing spondylitis. Regarding the study as a whole: Made up of fewer than ten highly homologous variants, a TCR beta motif appeared characteristic of ankylosing spondylitis blood.

One entry per CDR3 protein, called by TCRdb with MiXCR from the 5' RACE reads. This sample has roughly 230,000 distinct CDR3 sequences, with over 9.5% found just once. This clonotype has at least ten counts. Its antigen remains unknown. The J segment lost 6 bases and the V segment lost 3 bases, leaving 9 bases of the junction unmatched. CDR3 size: 15 residues. Germline CDR1 and CDR2: ENHRY and SYGVKD. This TCR derives from a male donor with ankylosing spondylitis or in good health (not recorded which). Sequenced sample: blood, either unsorted or a sorted T cell fraction (not recorded which). This chain joins TRBV10-3 and TRBJ2-7; 9 nucleotides line up with TRBD2. In nucleotides, the CDR3 is TGTGCCATCAGTGATGTAGTTAGCGGGGGATCCGAGCAGTACTTC. Residues: CAISDVVSGGSEQYF.